The TCR beta chain described here comes from a study of shared clonotypes between healthy human individuals. On the study more broadly: Plates per donor: three CD4 naive, three CD4 memory, two CD8 naive, one CD8 memory. General study results and limits: Estimated richness was generally greater in naive than memory subsets. Among four donors, 4.5% to 5.5% of naive CD4 clonotypes were found in common.

The DNA input per sorted-subset replicate PCR was about 0.2 ug, corresponding to roughly 30,000 T cell genomes. Data came from immunoSEQ multiplex PCR; TCRdb stores just in-frame clones and leaves some out. The table records about 1.1 million clones, around 82% of them present only once. A word on this clone: Antigen unknown.

The material sequenced was memory CD4+ T cells from PBMCs. Described subset: CD45RA-negative fraction. This sequence originates from a man aged 18 to 29 in good health. Some clones in this sample may be carry-over from other donors' samples.

The CDR3 region is CASSQGNLYGYTF. The CDR3 DNA is TGCGCCAGCAGCCAAGGGAACCTCTATGGCTACACCTTC. This sequence joins TRBV5-1 and TRBJ1-2; unclear D gene. V lost 4 bases, J lost 4 bases, and 11 bases lay in between. Per germline, CDR1 SGHRS and CDR2 YFSETQ. The CDR3 covers 13 residues.